This T cell receptor beta chain comes out of a study of OX40 agonist ivuxolimab in advanced cancers. The wider study: Ivuxolimab is an agonistic anti-OX40 (CD134) antibody, and patients were treated with it. Among those enrolled, mean age was roughly 55 years (range about 23 to 79) and less than 90% were male. Study-level findings and limits: In general, CD8+ T cells held more expanded clones than CD4+ did, on average.

To note about this clone: Its cognate antigen is unknown.

V lost 0 bases and J lost 2, with 13 bases in between. Germline lookup yields CDR1 ENHRY and CDR2 SYGVKD. The CDR3 consists of 16 residues. Samples were taken at baseline and on day 1 of cycles 4 and 7. TCRdb's copy holds only in-frame clones and misses some; the assay was immunoSEQ multiplex PCR. The sample records about 42,000 clones, about 82% being singletons. This chain links TRBV10-3 with TRBJ1-1, with D possibly TRBD1 on 6 matching bases. The source is an adult with an advanced solid tumor such as melanoma, head and neck, liver or kidney cancer. The sample in question was CD4+ or CD8+ T cells sorted from blood, obtained in a trial of the OX40 agonist ivuxolimab. In nucleotides, the CDR3 is TGTGCCATCAGTGAGTCGGAGGGGGGTGTAAACACTGAAGCTTTCTTT. It is translated as CAISESEGGVNTEAFF.